This T cell receptor beta chain came from a study of CD8 T cells in ankylosing spondylitis. The V gene lost 6 bases and the J gene lost 0 bases, with 15 bases spanning the gap. This CDR3 region has 16 residues. Study-wide results and caveats: Ankylosing spondylitis blood appeared to carry a characteristic TCR beta motif of roughly 8 highly homologous variants. Significant enrichment of disease-linked clones was reported in matched ankylosing spondylitis synovial fluid. Disease-linked clones displayed a CD8+ phenotype and appeared relatively rarely in peripheral blood.

Each CDR3 protein gets one entry after TCRdb re-called the 5' RACE reads with MiXCR. The sample includes fewer than 400,000 distinct CDR3 sequences, approximately 20% of them seen just once. This clonotype was seen a handful of times. Its specificity is unknown. This sequence originates from a male donor with ankylosing spondylitis. Sequencing was performed on blood, either unsorted or a sorted T cell fraction (not recorded which). This chain connects TRBV12-3 or TRBV12-4 to TRBJ1-5, with no clear D. The CDR3 spells CASRPSAGYSNQPQHF. CDR3 sequence (DNA): TGTGCCAGCAGACCCTCCGCCGGGTATAGCAATCAGCCCCAGCATTTT.